A selection of T cell receptor beta chains follows, all from one sample in a study of T cell responses to AZD1222 COVID-19 vaccine. The repertoire was sequenced with immunoSEQ multiplex PCR; TCRdb's copy has only in-frame clones and lacks some. The profile shows 130,000 or so clones, 86% of them singletons. The source was peripheral blood, collected 28 days after the second AZD1222 dose. These TCRs come from an adult who received the AZD1222 COVID-19 vaccine. Both conserved end residues are part of each CDR3.

J	V	CDR3
TRBJ1-6	TRBV30	CAWNRQRYNSPLHF
TRBJ2-3	TRBV20-1	CSASESSGGRTDTQYF
TRBJ2-7	TRBV5-1	CASSLTGPRNEQYF
TRBJ1-2	TRBV5-4	CASSSIGQGTLHGYTF
TRBJ1-1	TRBV7-2	CASSLVSQGVEAFF
TRBJ2-5	TRBV7-9	CASSLIAGGPETQYF
TRBJ2-3	TRBV7-9	CASSPGGGGLTDTQYF
TRBJ2-2	TRBV6-5	CASSFGTGTGELFF
TRBJ2-1	TRBV5-1	CASSSPAYEQFF
TRBJ1-5	TRBV28	CASSHRDQPQHF
TRBJ2-5	TRBV6-5	CATRTSGGGQETQYF
TRBJ1-3	TRBV6-6	CASEGGPGNTIYF
TRBJ1-6	TRBV10-3	CAISEQENNSPLHF
TRBJ1-2	TRBV2	CASTRDRVDGYTF
TRBJ1-1	TRBV24-1	CATSDLGDRSMNTEAFF
TRBJ2-3	TRBV11-3	CASSGGLSTDTQYF
TRBJ2-2	TRBV7-9	CASSTPSGGSTGELFF
TRBJ2-3	TRBV3-1/TRBV3-2	CASSQYTVGLGNTQYF
TRBJ1-6	TRBV6-2/TRBV6-3	CASSPEGTGTSPLHF
TRBJ2-7	TRBV4-3	CASSHLDRPARQYF
TRBJ1-2	TRBV4-1	CASSQGGANYGYTF
TRBJ1-2	TRBV27	CASSLTKRQGQDYGYTF
TRBJ2-7	TRBV3-1/TRBV3-2	CASSRIAVDEQYF
TRBJ2-7	TRBV30	CAWSMVGGEQYF
TRBJ2-1	TRBV3-1/TRBV3-2	CASSQDGTGTYNEQFF
TRBJ1-2	TRBV19	CASSIGRDRRYGYTF
TRBJ1-1	TRBV12-5	CASGRGGNTEAFF
TRBJ1-2	TRBV28	CASSSAGGLLYGYTF
TRBJ1-1	TRBV7-2	CASSTAGGRVNTEAFF
TRBJ1-1	TRBV7-9	CASSLVRISEAFF
TRBJ1-4	TRBV6-5	CASRGTGVEKLFF
TRBJ2-1	TRBV27	CASSPTSPRAYNEQFF
TRBJ2-6	TRBV28	CASSSQVSGANVLTF
TRBJ2-3	TRBV11-3	CASSLGVTDTQYF
TRBJ2-3	TRBV6-6	CASSRDRVTDTQYF
TRBJ1-5	TRBV10-2	CASRENSNQPQHF
TRBJ1-6	TRBV4-1	CASSQGQQDSPLHF
TRBJ2-2	TRBV27	CASSPGTSFTGELFF
TRBJ2-3	TRBV4-3	CASSQDLATDTQYF
TRBJ1-1	TRBV7-2	CASSPWGGDTEAFF
TRBJ1-2	TRBV5-4	CARSLGGGNYGYTF
TRBJ2-7	TRBV27	CASSKIAGDHEQYF
TRBJ1-5	TRBV28	CASWRGDRSNQPQHF
TRBJ2-6	TRBV11-2	CASSRRTTGANVLTF
TRBJ1-2	TRBV5-4	CASNRVGGGYTF
TRBJ2-2	TRBV5-1	CASSLGGPGELFF
TRBJ1-1	TRBV6-1	CASSEAARNTEAFF
TRBJ1-1	TRBV4-1	CASSQTGYDTEAFF
TRBJ2-3	TRBV7-8	CASTSPGLAGTDTQYF
TRBJ2-5	TRBV4-3	CASSQVGGRGSETQYF
TRBJ1-1	TRBV28	CASGWERNTEAFF
TRBJ2-3	TRBV11-2	CASSFEAADTQYF
TRBJ1-1	TRBV7-2	CASSLSGGGYTEAFF
TRBJ2-7	TRBV7-9	CASRPSVGGTPNF